These 32 T cell receptor beta chains share one sample of origin, sequenced in a study of T cells in Graves' hyperthyroidism and ophthalmopathy. Amplification targeted TCR beta CDR3 regions from RNA transcripts. First-round RT-PCR targeting the TCR CDR3 was performed with the HTBI primer set. TCRdb processed the multiplex PCR reads anew with MiXCR; each CDR3 protein has one entry. Of 560,000 or so distinct CDR3 sequences listed, around 20% are singletons. The sample comprised blood. These receptors all stem from a man between 35 and 55 years old with Graves' ophthalmopathy.

The gene calls are TRBV20-1 and TRBJ1-1; no definite D call. The CDR3 covers 10 residues. Germline V CDR1 and CDR2: DFQATT, SNEGSKA (reference sequence). V was shortened by 6 bases and J by 3 bases, with 5 bases between the two germline ends. In nucleotides, the CDR3 is TGCAGTGCCCCTCACACTGAAGCTTTCTTT. Its protein product is CSAPHTEAFF.

This clonotype has only a few counts. The chain has TRBV5-1 and TRBJ1-2; 7 positions match TRBD1. Germline-derived CDR1 and CDR2 are SGHRS and YFSETQ. J was trimmed by 2 bases and V by 4 bases; bases with no gene match: 5. The CDR3 totals 14 residues. CDR3 DNA sequence: TGCGCCAGCAGCACCCAGGGACAGAACTATGGCTACACCTTC. Amino acid sequence: CASSTQGQNYGYTF.

The chain joins TRBV12-3 or TRBV12-4 to TRBJ2-1; 14 nucleotides match TRBD2. The junction had 8 bases not matched to a gene; V was cut back by 6 bases and J by 4 bases. The CDR3 is made up of 17 amino acids. The CDR3 DNA reads as TGTGCCAGCAGAAAGGGGACTAGCGGGGGTACATACAATGAGCAGTTCTTC. Encoded protein: CASRKGTSGGTYNEQFF.

This clonotype was counted at least ten times. The J gene is TRBJ2-7, the V gene TRBV12-3 or TRBV12-4; tentatively, D is TRBD1 (6 bases). V was cut by 3 bases and J by 3 bases, with 15 bases left in between. The CDR3 is 15 residues long. CDR3 nucleotide sequence: TGTGCCAGCAGTTTTTGGGGTGGGGGCAGCTACGAGCAGTACTTC. Its protein is CASSFWGGGSYEQYF.

V usage is TRBV6-2 or TRBV6-3 and J usage is TRBJ1-6; no definite D call. The CDR3 totals 12 residues. Germline V gene sequence: CDR1 MNHEY, CDR2 SVGEGT. V shed 5 bases and J shed 15 bases, with 14 bases lying between them. The CDR3 nucleotides are TGTGCCAGCAGTACCGATCCAAGTCACCTCCACTTT. Its translation is CASSTDPSHLHF.

This clonotype appeared many times. The chain recombines TRBV28 with TRBJ2-1, with 8 bases that match TRBD1. The CDR3 extends over 15 amino acids. The trim removed 6 bases at V and 5 bases at J, leaving 9 bases unmatched. CDR1 and CDR2 from the germline V gene are MDHEN and SYDVKM. The CDR3 region has the DNA TGTGCCAGCAGAGGACAGGGCGGCAAGGACAATGAGCAGTTCTTC. Protein: CASRGQGGKDNEQFF.

This clonotype was observed a few times. The chain combines TRBV29-1 with TRBJ1-2; TRBD1 aligns across 7 bases. The length of the CDR3 is 12 residues. The germline V gene encodes CDR1 SQVTM and CDR2 ANQGSEA. Trimming at V came to 3 bases and at J to 6 bases, leaving 4 bases not matched to a gene. CDR3 loop: CSVDQGGDGYTF. Here the CDR3 DNA reads TGCAGCGTTGATCAGGGGGGGGATGGCTACACCTTC.

The sample holds many counts of this clonotype. V usage is TRBV27 and J usage is TRBJ1-2; TRBD1 matches at 8 bases. Per germline, CDR1 MNHEY and CDR2 SMNVEV (reference sequence). This CDR3 has 14 residues. V lost 7 bases and J lost 7; bases outside the gene matches: 11. Here the CDR3 DNA reads TGTGCCAGCATATCCGGACAGGGCATAGGTGGCTACACCTTC. The encoded protein is CASISGQGIGGYTF.

The genes are TRBV29-1 and TRBJ2-1; 12 bases match TRBD2. Germline loops: CDR1 SQVTM, CDR2 ANQGSEA. V shed 4 bases, J shed 0 bases, and the junction held 10 bases outside the gene matches. The CDR3 covers 18 residues. CDR3 sequence reads: CSVAGLAGRVSSYNEQFF. CDR3 DNA sequence: TGCAGCGTTGCCGGACTAGCGGGAAGGGTGAGCTCCTACAATGAGCAGTTCTTC.

In the case of this clonotype: This clone may be a read error of a much larger clone one base away. The rearrangement joins TRBV10-3 to TRBJ1-1, with 7 bases identical to TRBD1. Unmatched junction bases numbered 8, after V lost 6 bases and J lost 4 bases. From germline, CDR1 is ENHRY and CDR2 SYGVKD. The CDR3 totals 14 residues. The CDR3 loop is CAIRGGGQSTEAFF. For the CDR3, the DNA is TGTGCCATCAGGGGAGGGGGACAGTCCACTGAAGCTTTCTTT.

In this sample, this clonotype turned up a few times. V and J are TRBV14 and TRBJ2-7; 9 nucleotides line up with TRBD2. V lost 6 bases and J lost 6; bases outside the gene matches: 12. This CDR3 has 15 amino acids. Germline V lookup: CDR1 SGHDN, CDR2 FVKESK. DNA for the CDR3: TGTGCCAGCAGAACCTCCGGGACTAGCAGCTCCGAGCAGTACTTC. Its protein product is CASRTSGTSSSEQYF.

A remark on this clonotype: This may be a read error: a much more frequent sequence differs by one nucleotide. V usage is TRBV7-8 and J usage is TRBJ2-3; D could derive from TRBD1 or TRBD2 (6 bases each). V lost 3 bases to trimming and J lost 1 base, with 14 bases between them. The CDR3 loop spans 16 amino acids. Germline V gives CDR1 SGHVS, CDR2 FQNEAQ. This chain's CDR3 is CASSFRGGTGTDTQYF. The CDR3 region has the DNA TGTGCCAGCAGCTTCAGGGGAGGAACGGGCACAGATACGCAGTATTTT.

This clonotype was counted between two and nine times. V gene TRBV29-1 combines with J gene TRBJ2-1, with D perhaps TRBD1 or TRBD2 (5 bases each). Trimming shortened V by 6 bases and J by 8 bases, and 17 bases separated the two germline ends. The CDR3 is 13 residues long. CDR1 and CDR2 from the germline V gene are SQVTM and ANQGSEA. CDR3 DNA: TGCAGCGTAAGAGGGGTGGTAATCGATGAGCAGTTCTTC. Translation: CSVRGVVIDEQFF.

This clonotype has only a few counts. This chain links TRBV27 with TRBJ2-7; TRBD2 is a possible D gene (6 bases). Germline V gives CDR1 MNHEY, CDR2 SMNVEV (reference sequence). This CDR3 is built from 12 residues. V was clipped by 11 bases and J by 2 bases, with 13 bases between them. CDR3 bases: TGTGCCGTCCGCGGGGAAACCTACGAGCAGTACTTC. The encoded protein is CAVRGETYEQYF.

This clonotype was detected only a few times. The rearrangement links TRBV28 to TRBJ1-4, with a tentative D call TRBD1 (5 bases). The CDR3 has 13 amino acids. The V end was cut by 1 base, the J end by 11 bases, with 11 bases between. Germline CDR1 is MDHEN and CDR2 is SYDVKM. The CDR3 bases are TGTGCCAGCAGTTTATTGCGGGGGGAGAAACTGTTTTTT. Its protein product is CASSLLRGEKLFF.

At least ten counts were recorded for this clonotype. V and J are TRBV19 and TRBJ1-1; 7 nucleotides match TRBD1. The CDR3 covers 15 residues. The trim removed 6 bases at V and 7 bases at J, leaving 14 bases unmatched. The V gene's germline CDR1 is LNHDA and CDR2 SQIVND (reference sequence). Here the CDR3 DNA reads TGTGCCAGTAGAGGCCGACAGGGTAAGAGGATTGAAGCTTTCTTT. This encodes CASRGRQGKRIEAFF.

The chain carries TRBV7-8 and TRBJ2-2; 9 bases are shared with TRBD1. Looked up from germline, CDR1 is SGHVS and CDR2 is FQNEAQ. V shed 5 bases and J 1 base; nucleotides not matched to a gene: 8. The CDR3 totals 17 residues. CDR3 nucleotide sequence: TGTGCCAGCAGCCCTCCGCGGGGACAGGGGAACACCGGGGAGCTGTTTTTT. Encoded protein: CASSPPRGQGNTGELFF.

This clonotype was counted at least ten times. The chain combines TRBV6-2 or TRBV6-3 with TRBJ1-5; D is undetermined. The germline V and J ends were trimmed by 6 bases and 5 bases, with 17 bases remaining between them. There are 15 residues in the CDR3. Germline V gene data show CDR1 as MNHEY and CDR2 as SVGEGT. CDR3 in DNA: TGTGCCAGCAGAGCTTCAGGAGTTTGGCATCAGCCCCAGCATTTT. Translation: CASRASGVWHQPQHF.

This clonotype was seen repeatedly, ten times or more. The V and J genes are TRBV7-2 and TRBJ2-7; 7 bases match TRBD1. The V gene's germline CDR1 is SGHTA and CDR2 FQGNSA. V dropped 1 base and J dropped 7; count of bases not matched to a gene: 10. CDR3 length: 15 residues. The CDR3 DNA sequence: TGTGCCAGCAGCTTAGGGGGACAGCCCAGGGGGGAGCAGTACTTC. It encodes CASSLGGQPRGEQYF.

CDR3 DNA sequence: TGCGCCAGCAGCCATGCCGCTACCGGGAGGTACAATGAGCAGTTCTTC. It encodes CASSHAATGRYNEQFF. V usage is TRBV4-3 and J usage is TRBJ2-1; TRBD2 agrees at 7 bases. Germline values: CDR1 LGHNA, CDR2 YSLEER. The trim removed 3 bases at V and 4 bases at J, leaving 9 bases unmatched. This CDR3 is built from 16 residues.

The chain couples TRBV4-1 to TRBJ1-1; D is unclear. CDR1 and CDR2 (germline): MGHRA, YSYEKL. The CDR3 contains 16 residues. The germline V and J ends were trimmed by 2 bases and 0 bases, with 13 bases remaining between them. The CDR3 DNA is TGCGCCAGCAGCCAACCCCGCCAGGTAATGAACACTGAAGCTTTCTTT. The encoded protein is CASSQPRQVMNTEAFF.

J is TRBJ1-5 and V is TRBV6-1, with D perhaps TRBD1 (5 bases). Germline CDR1 is MNHNS and CDR2 is SASEGT. V lost 5 bases, J lost 0 bases, and 8 bases lay in between. This CDR3 spans 14 amino acids. CDR3 DNA: TGTGCCAGCAGTACGACAGTTAGCAATCAGCCCCAGCATTTT. Translating gives CASSTTVSNQPQHF.

This clonotype was detected a few times. A read error may explain this, as a much larger clone is one base away. The conserved closing phenylalanine or tryptophan is absent in this CDR3, likely reflecting a read error. CDR3 amino acids: CASSQGGPAEGTQYS. The CDR3 nucleotides read TGTGCCAGCAGCCAAGGAGGCCCTGCGGAAGGGACCCAGTACTCC. The J gene is TRBJ2-5, the V gene TRBV3-1; D is unclear. The CDR3 is 15 amino acids. Per germline, CDR1 LGHDT and CDR2 YNNKEL (reference sequence). V lost 1 base, J lost 7 bases, and 16 bases lay in between.

This clonotype came up many times. The J gene is TRBJ2-1, the V gene TRBV2, with 7 bases lining up with TRBD2. V lost 7 bases to trimming and J lost 6 bases; unmatched junction nucleotides: 12. The CDR3 spans 15 residues. The germline V gene encodes CDR1 SNHLY and CDR2 FYNNEI. The chain's CDR3 is CASIEGGQLVNEQFF. The CDR3 nucleotides are TGTGCCAGCATTGAGGGAGGGCAGTTAGTCAATGAGCAGTTCTTC.

This clonotype was detected only a few times. The V and J genes are TRBV6-2 or TRBV6-3 and TRBJ1-1; no firm D call. Germline CDR1 and CDR2: MNHEY and SVGEGT. Between the trimmed V and J ends, which lost 4 bases and 7 bases, there was a span of 16 bases. CDR3 size: 14 residues. CDR3 coding DNA: TGTGCCAGCAGTTTCTCGGGCTTTAGATTTGAAGCTTTCTTT. It codes for CASSFSGFRFEAFF.

J is TRBJ1-3 and V is TRBV5-1; no reliable D call. The CDR3 runs 16 residues. The V end was cut by 4 bases, the J end by 0 bases, with 14 bases between. The germline gives CDR1 SGHRS, CDR2 YFSETQ. DNA of the CDR3: TGCGCCAGCAGCCTAGGAGTGGGCCTCTCTGGAAACACCATATATTTT. Its translation is CASSLGVGLSGNTIYF.

This clonotype was detected ten times or more. The V call is TRBV6-1, the J call TRBJ2-7; weak D call: TRBD1 (5 bases). Germline V lookup: CDR1 MNHNS, CDR2 SASEGT. V lost 0 bases to trimming and J lost 3 bases, with 12 bases between them. The CDR3 covers 15 residues. CDR3: CASSEAGVSHYEQYF. The DNA of the CDR3 is TGTGCCAGCAGTGAAGCAGGGGTCTCCCACTACGAGCAGTACTTC.

In this sample, this clonotype turned up a few times. The J gene is TRBJ2-5, the V gene TRBV29-1; D gene ambiguous. This CDR3 has 11 residues. Per the germline V gene, CDR1 is SQVTM and CDR2 is ANQGSEA. The V gene lost 2 bases and the J gene lost 7 bases, with 8 bases spanning the gap. The CDR3 DNA follows: TGCAGCGTTGAATACTTTGCGACCCAGTACTTC. Amino acids: CSVEYFATQYF.

The rearrangement uses TRBV7-3 and TRBJ2-5; D is unclear. V shed 5 bases and J shed 1 base, with 11 bases lying between them. The CDR3 length is 14 residues. Germline V lookup: CDR1 SGHTA, CDR2 FQGTGA. The CDR3 loop is CASSLSGVQETQYF. The CDR3 DNA reads as TGTGCCAGCAGCCTTTCTGGGGTCCAAGAGACCCAGTACTTC.

The rearrangement uses TRBV3-1 and TRBJ1-2; 8 nucleotides line up with TRBD1. The CDR3 is 12 residues long. V lost 2 bases to trimming and J lost 8 bases; unmatched junction nucleotides: 1. CDR1 and CDR2 from the germline V gene are LGHDT and YNNKEL (reference sequence). CDR3 amino acids: CASSQTGGGYTF. The CDR3 DNA is TGTGCCAGCAGCCAAACAGGGGGAGGCTACACCTTC.

This clonotype was detected many times. CDR3 sequence reads: CASSLLTGGPGETQYF. CDR3 nucleotides: TGTGCCAGCAGCCTGCTCACAGGGGGCCCCGGGGAGACCCAGTACTTC. V is TRBV7-2 and J is TRBJ2-5; 9 nucleotides line up with TRBD1. After removal of 5 bases from V and 5 bases from J, the junction contained 12 bases not matched to a gene. The germline V gene encodes CDR1 SGHTA and CDR2 FQGNSA. This CDR3 has 16 residues.

This clonotype has a count of ten or more. V usage is TRBV30 and J usage is TRBJ1-1; D is possibly TRBD1 (5 bases). Trimming pared 0 bases from V and 5 bases from J, leaving 25 bases between. This CDR3 has 18 amino acids. The germline V gene has CDR1 GTSNPN and CDR2 SVGIG (reference sequence). DNA of the CDR3: TGTGCCTGGAGTGTAGGTGGGGCAGGGCGGCCAGGAAGGACTGAAGCTTTCTTT. This encodes CAWSVGGAGRPGRTEAFF.